This T cell receptor (beta chain) was documented in a study of T-cell reconstitution after alpha-beta-depleted transplantation in children. General observations from the study: It was surviving recipient T cells and thymic progenitors that gave some patients high TCRbeta diversity at day 60. One year post-transplant, T-cell counts and diversity were largely derived from T cells produced anew.

Researchers prepared the TCRbeta library using unique molecular identifiers, the study reports. A single record per CDR3 protein comes from TCRdb applying MiXCR to the PCR reads. The sample yields some 840,000 distinct CDR3 sequences, 16% seen once. The germline V and J ends were trimmed by 8 bases and 0 bases, with 17 bases remaining between them. Germline CDR1 is DFQATT and CDR2 is SNEGSKA (reference sequence). The CDR3 consists of 14 residues. This clonotype showed up many times. Its antigen is still unknown. The clonotype originates from a male patient younger than 18 who had a stem cell transplant for acute lymphoblastic leukemia, so the T cells may come from the graft donor. This sequence joins TRBV20-1 and TRBJ2-7; D uncertain. Material: PBMCs, mostly from graft donor cells, obtained 360 days after TCRalphabeta/CD19-depleted stem cell transplant. The CDR3 nucleotides read TGCAGTCCCCAGGTGCCCCCGGTCTCCTACGAGCAGTACTTC. Protein sequence: CSPQVPPVSYEQYF.